Listed below are T cell receptor beta chains from one sample, sequenced in a study of radiotherapy plus CTLA-4 blockade in lung cancer. The method was immunoSEQ multiplex PCR; TCRdb's version includes in-frame clones alone and lacks a portion of them. The sample includes tens of thousands of clones, 70% to 80% of them seen just once. The material was peripheral blood, obtained from a patient treated with radiotherapy plus ipilimumab. These receptors were obtained from a human donor with non-small cell lung cancer who had a complete response to radiotherapy plus ipilimumab. The CDR3 runs from the conserved cysteine through the conserved F or W. The D gene is left open where the match is weak. Clone size is given for some rows only: seen once, a few or many times, or a class if the clone is expanded.

>NA|TRBJ1-5|NA|TRBV4-1
TGCGCCAGCAGCCAAGGAGTGCTGGGCAATCAGCCCCAGCATTTT
CASSQGVLGNQPQHF
>TRBD1|TRBJ1-3|NA|TRBV10-3
TGTGCCATCAGTGGGGGACAGGGCTCTGGAAACACCATATATTTT
CAISGGQGSGNTIYF
>NA|TRBJ1-3|NA|TRBV10-3
TGTGCCATCAGTGCGCAATCAGGGGGAAACACCATATATTTT
CAISAQSGGNTIYF
>NA|TRBJ1-1|NA|TRBV6-1
TGTGCCAGCAGTGCAACAACAGGGAACACTGAAGCTTTCTTT
CASSATTGNTEAFF
>TRBD1|TRBJ2-2|NA|TRBV28
TGTGCCAGCAGTTTAGGACAGGAGCCCGGGGAGCTGTTTTTT
CASSLGQEPGELFF
>NA|TRBJ2-6|NA|TRBV9
TGTGCCAGCAGCGTAGAAGGACAGCCTGTGGAGAACGTCCTGACTTTC
CASSVEGQPVENVLTF
>NA|TRBJ1-4|NA|TRBV28
TGTGCCAGCAGTCCCCCCAGGGGAACTAATGAAAAACTGTTTTTT
CASSPPRGTNEKLFF
>NA|TRBJ2-5|NA|TRBV28
TGTGCCAGCAGTTTCCGTGCATGGGGGCGCCAAGAGACCCAGTACTTC
CASSFRAWGRQETQYF
>NA|TRBJ1-2|NA|TRBV7-9
NA
CASSLVGEGSF
>NA|TRBJ1-2|NA|TRBV30
TGTGCCCGGGGGGCGCGGTATGGCTACACCTTC
CARGARYGYTF
>TRBD2|TRBJ2-1|few|TRBV11-3
TGTGCCAGCAGCTCAACCGAACCTCGGGGGGGCTCCTACAATGAGCAGTTCTTC
CASSSTEPRGGSYNEQFF
>TRBD2|TRBJ2-1|NA|TRBV6-6
TGTGCCAGCAGAACCGGGACTAGCGGCCCCTACAATGAGCAGTTCTTC
CASRTGTSGPYNEQFF
>NA|TRBJ2-2|once|TRBV7-6
TGTGCCAGCAGCTTAGCGGAGAACACCGGGAAGCTGTTTTTT
CASSLAENTGKLFF
>TRBD2|TRBJ2-1|NA|TRBV7-9
TGTGCCAGCAGCTTAGTGTCGCGGGAGGGAAATGAGCAGTTCTTC
CASSLVSREGNEQFF
>NA|TRBJ1-6|NA|TRBV30
TGTGCCTTTACTCGTCCGGTCCACTCCTATAATTCACCCCTCCACTTT
CAFTRPVHSYNSPLHF
>NA|TRBJ1-2|NA|TRBV5-6
TGTGCCAGCAGCTTGGGACGTGGAGGTCACACCTTC
CASSLGRGGHTF
>NA|TRBJ2-5|NA|TRBV9
TGTGCCAGCAGCGTAAGCCCCCGGGAGACCCAGTACTTC
CASSVSPRETQYF
>TRBD2|TRBJ2-4|NA|TRBV6-5
TGTGCCAGCTATAGCGGGAGGAAAAACATTCAGTACTTC
CASYSGRKNIQYF
>NA|TRBJ1-2|once|TRBV5-1
TGCGCCAGCAGCTTGGAGGGGTCGAGAGGCTACACCTTC
CASSLEGSRGYTF
>NA|TRBJ2-1|few|TRBV7-9
TGTGCCAGCAGCTTAGAGAGCTCCTACAATGAGCAGTTCTTC
CASSLESSYNEQFF
>NA|TRBJ1-5|NA|TRBV4-2
TGTGCCAGCAGCCATCTGGGGAGGGTGGGCAATCAGCCCCAGCATTTT
CASSHLGRVGNQPQHF
>NA|TRBJ2-2|NA|TRBV4-3
TGCGCCAGCAGCCAAGAGGGTACAGGAGCCACCGGGGAGCTGTTTTTT
CASSQEGTGATGELFF
>TRBD2|TRBJ2-3|NA|TRBV5-4
TGTGCCAGCAGCTTCCCGCCTAGCGGGAGTGAAACAGATACGCAGTATTTT
CASSFPPSGSETDTQYF
>TRBD1|TRBJ2-1|NA|TRBV4-1
TGCGTCAGCAGCTATCCGAAGGGGACAGGGGGAAATGAGCAGTTCTTC
CVSSYPKGTGGNEQFF
>TRBD2|TRBJ2-2|NA|TRBV5-4
TGTGCCAGCACTGGTGCGGGAGGACGGACCGGGGAGCTGTTTTTT
CASTGAGGRTGELFF
>NA|TRBJ2-7|NA|TRBV11-2
TGTGCCAGCGGGGGGGGCAGTTTACAAGCCTCCTCCCACGAGCAGTACTTC
CASGGGSLQASSHEQYF
>NA|TRBJ2-7|few|TRBV10-2
TGCGCCAGCAGTGCACCCGAAGGGGCCTACGAGCAGTACTTC
CASSAPEGAYEQYF
>TRBD1|TRBJ1-2|NA|TRBV4-1
TGCGCCAGCAGCCAAGGTGTCATCGTCAGGGGGCGCTGGAACTATGGCTACACCTTC
CASSQGVIVRGRWNYGYTF
>NA|TRBJ1-1|NA|TRBV5-1
TGCGCCAGCAGCTCGCTTTTGGGGGGGGCGAACACTGAAGCTTTCTTT
CASSSLLGGANTEAFF
>NA|TRBJ1-1|NA|TRBV11-2
TGTGCCAGCAGCTTAGAGCCCTTGCAGAGGAGCACTGAAGCTTTCTTT
CASSLEPLQRSTEAFF
>NA|TRBJ1-5|NA|TRBV19
TGTGCCAGTAGTTCCGGTTGGCGGGGCGGTCAGCCCCAGCATTTT
CASSSGWRGGQPQHF
>NA|TRBJ1-5|NA|TRBV7-2
TGTGCCAGCAGTGCCGGATCGAGGACACAGCCCCAGCATTTT
CASSAGSRTQPQHF
>TRBD1|TRBJ1-5|once|TRBV6-5
TGTGCCAGCCGTTCCGGGACAGGGTACAATCAGCCCCAGCATTTT
CASRSGTGYNQPQHF
>TRBD1|TRBJ1-4|NA|TRBV30
TGTGCCTGGAGTCGGACAGGGGGCTTTGAAAAACTGTTTTTT
CAWSRTGGFEKLFF
>NA|TRBJ2-3|NA|TRBV5-1
TGCGCCAGCAGCTTGGGTGGGACACATAACACAGATACGCAGTATTTT
CASSLGGTHNTDTQYF
>NA|TRBJ2-5|few|TRBV10-3
TGTGCCACAACGAGCGGACAAGAGACCCAGTACTTC
CATTSGQETQYF
>TRBD1|TRBJ1-4|few|TRBV19
TGTGCCAGTAGTTTTGCCGGGACAGGGGCCGGGAAACTGTTTTTT
CASSFAGTGAGKLFF
>TRBD1|TRBJ1-2|NA|TRBV6-5
TGTGCCAGCAGTTTCCGACAGGGCGGAGGCTACACCTTC
CASSFRQGGGYTF
>NA|TRBJ2-1|few|TRBV2
TGTGCCAACAATGACCAGGGTTCCTACAATGAGCAGTTCTTC
CANNDQGSYNEQFF
>TRBD1|TRBJ2-5|once|TRBV7-2
TGTGCCAGCAGCCCCTCTTGGGACAGACAAGAGACCCAGTACTTC
CASSPSWDRQETQYF
>TRBD1|TRBJ1-2|NA|TRBV6-1
TGTGCCAGCAGTGAAGCGGGACAGGGAGGCTATGGCTACACCTTC
CASSEAGQGGYGYTF
>NA|TRBJ1-4|NA|TRBV5-4
TGTGCCAGCAGCCGAGGAGGAGTACGGAGTAATGAAAAACTGTTTTTT
CASSRGGVRSNEKLFF
>TRBD2|TRBJ2-1|NA|TRBV5-1
TGCGCCAGCAGCTCCCCCGCGGCTAGCGGGATCGGGGTTTACAATGAGCAGTTCTTC
CASSSPAASGIGVYNEQFF
>TRBD1|TRBJ2-5|few|TRBV19
TGTGCCAGTAGTATGCTATCGACAGGGGTAGAGACCCAGTACTTC
CASSMLSTGVETQYF
>TRBD2|TRBJ2-1|NA|TRBV19
TGTGCCAGTATTAGGACTAGCGGGCCATACAATGAGCAGTTCTTC
CASIRTSGPYNEQFF
>TRBD1|TRBJ1-4|NA|TRBV28
TGTGCCGTTGGGGGACAGGCGTATGAAAAACTGTTTTTT
CAVGGQAYEKLFF
>TRBD2|TRBJ2-5|NA|TRBV7-6
TGTGCCAGCAGTCCCGTCTGGACTAGCTGGGAGACCCAGTACTTC
CASSPVWTSWETQYF
>NA|TRBJ1-5|NA|TRBV6-5
TGTGCCAGCAGTTTCGGAGGGGCGAGCAATCAGCCCCAGCATTTT
CASSFGGASNQPQHF
>NA|TRBJ2-1|NA|TRBV10-1
TGCGCCAGCAGTGCGGGGTACAATGAGCAGTTCTTC
CASSAGYNEQFF
>TRBD1|TRBJ2-1|NA|TRBV7-8
TGTGCCAGCAGCCCGGGACAGGGGGGAGGTGAGCAGTTCTTC
CASSPGQGGGEQFF
>NA|TRBJ2-5|NA|TRBV19
TGTGCCAGTACTACAGGGAGCAGGGGAAGGGAGACCCAGTACTTC
CASTTGSRGRETQYF